The 2 T cell receptor beta chains below all came from one sample that was sequenced in a study of technical replicates of blood from several donors. Some clones are missing from TCRdb's copy, which holds only in-frame ones; the method was immunoSEQ multiplex PCR. The sample lists over 55,000 clones; about 87% were seen once. Material: PBMCs. Every receptor here comes from a human donor in good health. Some clones in this sample may be carry-over from other donors' samples.

This clone was recorded many times. This chain connects TRBV7-2 to TRBJ1-2; D might be TRBD1 (6 bases). The V gene's germline CDR1 is SGHTA and CDR2 FQGNSA. This CDR3 spans 12 amino acids. The V gene lost 1 base and the J gene lost 7 bases, with 7 bases spanning the gap. CDR3 sequence reads: CASSLGGPGYTF. DNA of the CDR3: TGTGCCAGCAGCTTAGGGGGGCCTGGCTACACCTTC.

The V call is TRBV6-6, the J call TRBJ2-7, with 9 bases aligning to TRBD1. Per the germline V gene, CDR1 is MNHNY and CDR2 is SVGAGI (reference sequence). This CDR3 has 14 residues. Unmatched junction bases numbered 9, after V lost 6 bases and J lost 6 bases. CDR3 in amino acids: CASRTGTGTTEQYF. The CDR3 DNA sequence: TGTGCCAGCAGAACCGGGACAGGGACTACCGAGCAGTACTTC.